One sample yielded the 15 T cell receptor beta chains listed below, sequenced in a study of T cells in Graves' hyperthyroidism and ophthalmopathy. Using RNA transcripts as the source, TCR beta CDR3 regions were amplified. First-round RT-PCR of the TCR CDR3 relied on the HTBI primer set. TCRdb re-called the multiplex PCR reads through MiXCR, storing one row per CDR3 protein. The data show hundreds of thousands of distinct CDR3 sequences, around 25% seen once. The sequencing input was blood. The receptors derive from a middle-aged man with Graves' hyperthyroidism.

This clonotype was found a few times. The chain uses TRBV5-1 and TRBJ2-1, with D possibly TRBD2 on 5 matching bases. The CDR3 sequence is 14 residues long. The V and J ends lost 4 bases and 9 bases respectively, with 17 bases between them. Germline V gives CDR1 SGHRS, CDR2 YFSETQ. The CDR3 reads CASSAGLPPGEQFF. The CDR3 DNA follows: TGCGCCAGCAGCGCGGGCCTCCCTCCAGGTGAGCAGTTCTTC.

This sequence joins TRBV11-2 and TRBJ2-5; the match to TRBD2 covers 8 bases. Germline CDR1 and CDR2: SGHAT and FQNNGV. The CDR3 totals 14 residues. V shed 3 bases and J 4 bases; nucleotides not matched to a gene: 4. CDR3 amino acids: CASSFSGNRETQYF. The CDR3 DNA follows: TGTGCCAGCAGCTTTAGCGGGAACAGAGAGACCCAGTACTTC.

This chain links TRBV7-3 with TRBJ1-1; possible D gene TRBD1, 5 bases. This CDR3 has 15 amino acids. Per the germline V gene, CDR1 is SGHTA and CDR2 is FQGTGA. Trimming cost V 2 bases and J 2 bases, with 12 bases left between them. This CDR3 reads CASSLSGSRNTEAFF. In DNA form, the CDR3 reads TGTGCCAGCAGCTTATCAGGGTCGAGAAACACTGAAGCTTTCTTT.

As DNA, the CDR3 is TGTGCCAGCAGCCAGACGGCGGGGAACACTGAAGCTTTCTTT. It yields the protein CASSQTAGNTEAFF. The J gene is TRBJ1-1, the V gene TRBV3-1, with D unresolved. CDR1 and CDR2 (germline): LGHDT, YNNKEL (reference sequence). V lost 3 bases, J lost 1 base, and 9 bases lay in between. The CDR3 contains 14 residues.

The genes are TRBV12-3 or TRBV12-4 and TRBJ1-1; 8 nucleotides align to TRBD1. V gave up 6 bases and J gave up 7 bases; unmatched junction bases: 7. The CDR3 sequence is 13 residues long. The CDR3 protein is CASSQGQVNEAFF. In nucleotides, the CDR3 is TGTGCCAGCAGCCAGGGACAGGTTAATGAAGCTTTCTTT.

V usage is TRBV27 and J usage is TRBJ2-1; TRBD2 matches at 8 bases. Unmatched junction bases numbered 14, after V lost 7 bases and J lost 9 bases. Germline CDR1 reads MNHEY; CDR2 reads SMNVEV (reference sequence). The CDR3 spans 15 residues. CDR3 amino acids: CASKHGRADSLEQFF. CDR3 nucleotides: TGTGCCAGCAAGCACGGGAGGGCCGATTCGCTTGAGCAGTTCTTC.

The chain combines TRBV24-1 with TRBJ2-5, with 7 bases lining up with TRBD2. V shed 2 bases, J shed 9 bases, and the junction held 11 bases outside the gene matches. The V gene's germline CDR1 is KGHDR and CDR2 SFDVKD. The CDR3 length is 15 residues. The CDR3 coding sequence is TGTGCCACCAGTGATTCTAGCACCCCCGGGAGGCCCCAGTACTTC. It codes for CATSDSSTPGRPQYF.

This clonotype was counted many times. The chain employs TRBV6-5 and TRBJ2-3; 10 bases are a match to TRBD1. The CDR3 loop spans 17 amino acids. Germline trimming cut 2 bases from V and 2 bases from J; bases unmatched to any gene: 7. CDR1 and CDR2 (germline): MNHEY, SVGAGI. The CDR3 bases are TGTGCCAGCAGTTACGAAACTGGGACAGGGGTCACAGATACGCAGTATTTT. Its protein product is CASSYETGTGVTDTQYF.

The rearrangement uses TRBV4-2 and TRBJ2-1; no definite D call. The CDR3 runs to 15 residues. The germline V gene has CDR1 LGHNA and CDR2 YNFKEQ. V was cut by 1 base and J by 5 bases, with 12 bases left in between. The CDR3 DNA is TGTGCCAGCAGCCAAGGCGACGTTTTGGACAATGAGCAGTTCTTC. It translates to CASSQGDVLDNEQFF.

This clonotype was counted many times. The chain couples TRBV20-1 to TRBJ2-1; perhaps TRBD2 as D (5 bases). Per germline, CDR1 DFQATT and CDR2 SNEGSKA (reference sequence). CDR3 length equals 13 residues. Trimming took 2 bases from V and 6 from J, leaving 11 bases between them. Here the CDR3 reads CSARTSSINEQFF. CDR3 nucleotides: TGCAGTGCTAGAACTAGTTCTATCAATGAGCAGTTCTTC.

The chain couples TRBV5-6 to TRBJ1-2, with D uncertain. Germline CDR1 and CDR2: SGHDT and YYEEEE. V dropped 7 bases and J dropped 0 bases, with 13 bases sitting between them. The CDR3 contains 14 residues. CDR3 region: CASGQSLTNYGYTF. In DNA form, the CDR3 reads TGTGCCAGCGGTCAGAGTTTGACTAACTATGGCTACACCTTC.

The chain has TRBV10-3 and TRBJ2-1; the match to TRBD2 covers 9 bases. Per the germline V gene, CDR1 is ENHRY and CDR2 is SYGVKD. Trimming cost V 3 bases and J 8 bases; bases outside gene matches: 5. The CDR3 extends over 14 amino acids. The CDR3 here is CAISDLAGNDEQFF. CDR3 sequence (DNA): TGTGCCATCAGTGATCTAGCGGGAAACGATGAGCAGTTCTTC.

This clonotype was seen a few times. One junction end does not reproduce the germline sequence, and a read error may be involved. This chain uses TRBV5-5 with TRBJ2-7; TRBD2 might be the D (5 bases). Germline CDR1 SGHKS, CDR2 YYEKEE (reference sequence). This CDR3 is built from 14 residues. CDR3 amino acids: CANSLWAGGYEQYF. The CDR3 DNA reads TGTGCCAACAGCTTGTGGGCAGGAGGCTACGAGCAGTACTTC. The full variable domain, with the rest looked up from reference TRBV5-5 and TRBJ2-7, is DAGVTQSPTHLIKTRGQQVTLRCSPISGHKSVSWYQQVLGQGPQFIFQYYEKEERGRGNFPDRFSARQFPNYSSELNVNALLLGDSALYLCANSLWAGGYEQYFGPGTRLTVT.

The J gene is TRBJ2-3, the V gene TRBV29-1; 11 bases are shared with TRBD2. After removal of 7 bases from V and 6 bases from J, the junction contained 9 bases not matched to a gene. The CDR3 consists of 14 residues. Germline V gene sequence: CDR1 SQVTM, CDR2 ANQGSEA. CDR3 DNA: TGCAGCGGCGAACTAGCGGGAGTGGGCGATACGCAGTATTTT. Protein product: CSGELAGVGDTQYF.

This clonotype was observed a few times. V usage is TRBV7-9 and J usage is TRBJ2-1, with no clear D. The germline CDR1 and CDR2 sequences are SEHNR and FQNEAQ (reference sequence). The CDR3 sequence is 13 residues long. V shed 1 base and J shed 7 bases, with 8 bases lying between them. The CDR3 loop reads CASSLGASNEQFF. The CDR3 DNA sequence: TGTGCCAGCAGCTTAGGTGCCAGTAATGAGCAGTTCTTC.